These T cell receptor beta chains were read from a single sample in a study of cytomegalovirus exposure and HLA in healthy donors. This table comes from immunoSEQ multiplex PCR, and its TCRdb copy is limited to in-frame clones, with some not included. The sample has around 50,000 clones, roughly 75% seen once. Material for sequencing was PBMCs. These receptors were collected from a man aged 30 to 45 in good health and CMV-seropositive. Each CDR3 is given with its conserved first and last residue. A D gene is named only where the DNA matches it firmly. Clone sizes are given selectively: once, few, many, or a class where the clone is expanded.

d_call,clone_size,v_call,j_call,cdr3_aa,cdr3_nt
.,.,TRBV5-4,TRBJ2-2,CASNPTGNTGELFF,TGTGCCAGCAACCCCACGGGGAACACCGGGGAGCTGTTTTTT
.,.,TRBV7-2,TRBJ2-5,CASSLEDYGSGQETQYF,TGTGCCAGCAGCTTAGAGGATTATGGTAGCGGACAAGAGACCCAGTACTTC
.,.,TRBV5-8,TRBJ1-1,CASSLGGGRNTEAFF,TGTGCCAGCAGCTTGGGGGGGGGAAGAAACACTGAAGCTTTCTTT
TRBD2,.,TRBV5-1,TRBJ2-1,CASSLGRGGTWDEQFF,TGCGCCAGCAGCTTGGGTCGGGGGGGAACTTGGGATGAGCAGTTCTTC
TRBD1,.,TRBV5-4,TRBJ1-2,CASSTGGVSTNYGYTF,TGTGCCAGCAGCACAGGGGGCGTCTCGACTAACTATGGCTACACCTTC
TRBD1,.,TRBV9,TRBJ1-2,CASSVASVLIGTDYGYTF,TGTGCCAGCAGCGTAGCTAGTGTGTTAATTGGGACAGACTATGGCTACACCTTC
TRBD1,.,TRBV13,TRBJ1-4,CASRYTTGDENEKLFF,TGTGCCAGCAGATACACCACAGGGGATGAGAATGAAAAACTGTTTTTT
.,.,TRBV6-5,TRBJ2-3,CASSYLGQSTDTQYF,TGTGCCAGCAGTTACTTAGGACAGTCCACAGATACGCAGTATTTT
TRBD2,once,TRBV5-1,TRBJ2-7,CASAGLAGGQGEQYF,TGCGCCAGCGCGGGACTAGCGGGGGGGCAGGGCGAGCAGTACTTC
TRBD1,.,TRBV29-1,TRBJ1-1,CSGSGQMNTEAFF,TGCAGCGGGTCGGGACAGATGAACACTGAAGCTTTCTTT
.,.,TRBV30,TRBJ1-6,CAWSVWPGENSPLHF,TGTGCCTGGAGTGTATGGCCAGGGGAGAATTCACCCCTCCACTTT
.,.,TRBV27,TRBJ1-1,CASAARLNTEAFF,TGTGCCAGCGCGGCGCGATTGAACACTGAAGCTTTCTTT
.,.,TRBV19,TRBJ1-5,CASIRHGKLSGQRNQPQHF,TGTGCCAGTATTCGTCATGGTAAATTATCAGGTCAACGCAATCAGCCCCAGCATTTT
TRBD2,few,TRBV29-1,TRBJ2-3,CSVERLAGATTDTQYF,TGCAGCGTTGAACGACTAGCGGGGGCTACCACAGATACGCAGTATTTT
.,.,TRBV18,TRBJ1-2,CASSDYGQSVGYTF,TGTGCCAGCTCAGACTATGGACAGTCGGTCGGCTACACCTTC
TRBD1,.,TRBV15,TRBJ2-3,CATSRDLGQGGTDTQYF,TGTGCCACCAGCAGAGATCTGGGACAGGGTGGGACAGATACGCAGTATTTT
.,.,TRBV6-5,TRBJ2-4,CASSYGLAKNIQYF,TGTGCCAGCAGTTACGGCCTAGCCAAAAACATTCAGTACTTC
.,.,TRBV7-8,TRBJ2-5,CASSLGTAQYF,TGTGCCAGCAGCTTAGGGACAGCGCAGTACTTC
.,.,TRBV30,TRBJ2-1,CAWSVRGGPYNEQFF,TGTGCCTGGAGTGTAAGGGGGGGCCCCTACAATGAGCAGTTCTTC
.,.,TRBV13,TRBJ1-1,CASSLNPWPTEAFF,TGTGCCAGCAGCTTAAATCCGTGGCCTACTGAAGCTTTCTTT
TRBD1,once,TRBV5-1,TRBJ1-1,CASSLRQGATEAFF,TGCGCCAGCAGCTTGCGCCAGGGGGCCACTGAAGCTTTCTTT
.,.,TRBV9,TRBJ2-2,CASSVGTANTGELFF,TGTGCCAGCAGCGTAGGAACAGCGAACACCGGGGAGCTGTTTTTT
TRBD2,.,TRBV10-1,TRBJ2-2,CASSPPTSNTGELFF,TGCGCCAGCTCTCCCCCGACTAGCAACACCGGGGAGCTGTTTTTT
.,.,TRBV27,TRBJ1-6,CASSFDPQVDNSPLHF,TGTGCCAGCAGTTTCGACCCCCAGGTGGATAATTCACCCCTCCACTTT
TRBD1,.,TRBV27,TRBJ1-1,CASSIWGQGLNTEAFF,TGTGCCAGCAGTATATGGGGACAGGGGTTGAACACTGAAGCTTTCTTT
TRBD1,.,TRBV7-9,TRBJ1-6,CASMTGAGSPLHF,TGTGCCAGCATGACAGGGGCTGGTTCACCCCTCCACTTT
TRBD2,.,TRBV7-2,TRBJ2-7,CASSPELLAATSYEQYF,TGTGCCAGCAGCCCCGAATTACTAGCGGCTACCTCCTACGAGCAGTACTTC
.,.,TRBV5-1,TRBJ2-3,CASREGGPGDTQYF,TGCGCCAGCAGGGAGGGGGGGCCGGGAGATACGCAGTATTTT
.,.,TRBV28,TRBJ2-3,CASSSLAYSTDTQYF,TGTGCCAGCAGCTCTCTAGCTTATAGCACAGATACGCAGTATTTT
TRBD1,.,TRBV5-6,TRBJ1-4,CASSLATGAIEKLFF,TGTGCCAGCAGCTTGGCAACAGGGGCAATTGAAAAACTGTTTTTT
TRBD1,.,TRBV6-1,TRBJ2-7,CASVWTGRYEQYF,TGTGCCAGCGTTTGGACAGGTCGCTACGAGCAGTACTTC
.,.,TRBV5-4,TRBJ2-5,CASSLGGGGETQYF,TGTGCCAGCAGCTTAGGGGGGGGCGGGGAGACCCAGTACTTC
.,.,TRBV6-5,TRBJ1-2,CASSYSLRYGYTF,TGTGCCAGCAGTTACTCTTTGCGCTATGGCTACACCTTC
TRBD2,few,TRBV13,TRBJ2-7,CASSLLAGGTYEQYF,TGTGCCAGCAGCCTACTAGCGGGGGGTACCTACGAGCAGTACTTC
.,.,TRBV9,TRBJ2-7,CASRGRTGSEQYF,TGTGCCAGCAGGGGGAGGACAGGCAGCGAGCAGTACTTC
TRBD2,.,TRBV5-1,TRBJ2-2,CASSFSGLDAGELFF,TGCGCCAGCAGCTTTTCGGGACTAGATGCCGGGGAGCTGTTTTTT
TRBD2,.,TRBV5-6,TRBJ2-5,CASSLYGGVEETQYF,TGTGCCAGCAGCTTGTACGGGGGGGTCGAAGAGACCCAGTACTTC
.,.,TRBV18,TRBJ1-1,CASSLVHNTEAFF,TGTGCCAGCTCACTGGTACACAACACTGAAGCTTTCTTT
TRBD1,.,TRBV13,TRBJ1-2,CASSLGQGARGYTF,TGTGCCAGCAGCCTCGGACAGGGGGCGCGGGGCTACACCTTC
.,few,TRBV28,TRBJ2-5,CASLPRGQQQETQYF,TGTGCCAGCCTACCCCGTGGACAGCAACAAGAGACCCAGTACTTC
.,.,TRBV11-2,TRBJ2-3,CASSSGLPDTQYF,TGTGCCAGCAGCTCGGGTTTACCAGATACGCAGTATTTT
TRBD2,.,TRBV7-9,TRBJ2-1,CASSSGGTSSYNEQFF,TGTGCCAGCAGCTCGGGGGGGACGAGCTCCTACAATGAGCAGTTCTTC
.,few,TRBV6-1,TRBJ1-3,CASSGGNTIYF,TGTGCCAGCTCCGGGGGAAACACCATATATTTT
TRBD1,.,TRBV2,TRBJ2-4,CASSSGTGGMDIQYF,TGTGCCAGCAGTTCCGGGACAGGGGGCATGGACATTCAGTACTTC
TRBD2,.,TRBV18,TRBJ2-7,CASSPRAQAGGEQYF,TGTGCCAGCTCACCCCGAGCACAGGCGGGGGGCGAGCAGTACTTC
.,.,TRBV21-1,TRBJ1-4,CATDRRHPGVFF,TGTGCCACCGACAGGAGACATCCCGGGGTGTTTTTT
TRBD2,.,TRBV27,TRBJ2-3,CASSLIAGGHTDTQYF,TGTGCCAGCAGTTTAATAGCGGGGGGACACACAGATACGCAGTATTTT
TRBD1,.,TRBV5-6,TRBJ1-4,CASSQGQGSTNEKLFF,TGTGCCAGCAGCCAAGGACAGGGTTCGACTAATGAAAAACTGTTTTTT
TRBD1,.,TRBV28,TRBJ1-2,CASSLTGTAVNYGYTF,TGTGCCAGCAGTTTAACCGGGACAGCGGTTAACTATGGCTACACCTTC
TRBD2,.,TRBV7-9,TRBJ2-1,CASSLEAGGFSYNEQFF,TGTGCCAGCAGCTTAGAGGCGGGGGGATTCTCCTACAATGAGCAGTTCTTC